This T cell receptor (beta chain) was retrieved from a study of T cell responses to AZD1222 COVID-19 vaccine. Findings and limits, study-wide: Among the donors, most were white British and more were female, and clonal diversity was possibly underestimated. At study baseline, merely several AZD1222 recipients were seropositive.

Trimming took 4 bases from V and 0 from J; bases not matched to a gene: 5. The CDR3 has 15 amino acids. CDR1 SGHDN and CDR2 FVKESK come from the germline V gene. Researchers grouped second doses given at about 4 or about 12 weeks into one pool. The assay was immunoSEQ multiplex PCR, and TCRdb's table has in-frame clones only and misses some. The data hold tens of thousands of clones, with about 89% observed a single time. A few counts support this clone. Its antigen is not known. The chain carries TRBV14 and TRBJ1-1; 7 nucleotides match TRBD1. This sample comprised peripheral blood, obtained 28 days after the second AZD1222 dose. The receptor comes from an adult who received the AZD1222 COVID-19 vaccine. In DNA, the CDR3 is TGTGCCAGCAGCCCTATCGGACAGGTGAACACTGAAGCTTTCTTT. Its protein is CASSPIGQVNTEAFF.